This T cell receptor beta chain comes out of a study of blood T cell repertoires in COVID-19 (dated by TCRdb to 2018 to 2021). About the investigation overall: Samples from collaborators originated in the United States, Italy and Spain and spanned both the acute and convalescent phases of COVID-19. The prospective study material was composed of cDNA or gDNA derived from T cells, B-cell-depleted T cells, or PBMCs. The dataset comprised deeply sampled blood TCRbeta repertoires from subjects exposed to, actively infected with, or recovered from COVID-19. A freely available public database, intended as a resource for researchers studying the immune response to SARS-CoV-2, is where the repertoires were released. The samples were drawn from the first 160 participants of the ongoing ImmuneRACE study and from 1,254 subjects provided by 6 global collaborators. A de-identified subject ID, COVID-19 status, age in years and sex were almost always included in the sample metadata. Where available, HLA class I and class II types were obtained from metadata supplied by the sample provider rather than from assay-based typing. Paper-wide results and their limitations: Clinical and demographic metadata were provided uncurated, with the amount varying by source and participant.

This clone was observed a few times. What this receptor recognizes is not known. Qualities for individual bases were not recorded, and no much larger clone is one base off. TCRbeta CDR3 regions were amplified from genomic DNA by means of the immunoSEQ Assay, a bias-controlled multiplex PCR. Under the source paper's analysis protocol: Nucleated cell counts per sample were estimated from amplification of reference gene primers within the assay. Sequence reads were collapsed and filtered to measure the absolute abundance of every unique TCRbeta CDR3 rearrangement. Productive Simpson clonality was computed per sample as the square root of Simpson's diversity index over productive rearrangements. TCRdb took this table from immuneACCESS and kept in-frame rearrangements with V and J called. Such tables lack part of the clones; where checked against another copy, unresolved V genes explain under half of the gap, and the rest is unexplained. The V and J calls and the clone size are those of that table, but D and trimming were determined from the DNA. The sample yields around 240,000 clones; around 85% were counted once. The ten largest clones capture about 3% of the sample.

Another Seattle source contributed samples from volunteer blood donors who had recovered from COVID-19. Whole blood was collected in K2EDTA tubes by collaborating institutions according to the institutions' own protocols. Collaborator samples were shipped for TCRbeta analysis as frozen whole blood, isolated PBMCs, or DNA extracted from either sample type. The receptor was derived from a woman in her 30s who had recovered from COVID-19. What was sequenced was peripheral blood.

Here the CDR3 is given as CASSFPGQGSTEAFF. The nucleotides are TGTGCCAGCAGTTTCCCGGGACAGGGCTCCACTGAAGCTTTCTTT. This receptor chain uses TRBV25-1 and TRBJ1-1; TRBD1 agrees with 9 junctional bases. From its cysteine to its phenylalanine, the CDR3 spans 15 amino acids. Only the CDR3 region is kept as DNA, spanning 45 bases read in frame from base 1. For CDR1 and CDR2, the germline V gene lists MGHDK and SYGVNS. V is cut back by 5 bases and J by 4 bases, with 8 bases in the junction unmatched.